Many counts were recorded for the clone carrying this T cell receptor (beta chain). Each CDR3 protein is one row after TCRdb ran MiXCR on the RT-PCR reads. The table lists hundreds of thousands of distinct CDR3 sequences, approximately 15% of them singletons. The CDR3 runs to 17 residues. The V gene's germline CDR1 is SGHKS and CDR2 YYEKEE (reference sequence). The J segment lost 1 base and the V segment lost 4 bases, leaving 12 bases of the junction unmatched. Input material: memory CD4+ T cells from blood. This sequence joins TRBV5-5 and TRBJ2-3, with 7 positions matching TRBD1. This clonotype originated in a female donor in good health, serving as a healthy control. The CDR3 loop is CASSRGLGTGGTDTQYF. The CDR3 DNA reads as TGTGCCAGCAGCCGGGGTTTGGGTACAGGGGGCACAGATACGCAGTATTTT.